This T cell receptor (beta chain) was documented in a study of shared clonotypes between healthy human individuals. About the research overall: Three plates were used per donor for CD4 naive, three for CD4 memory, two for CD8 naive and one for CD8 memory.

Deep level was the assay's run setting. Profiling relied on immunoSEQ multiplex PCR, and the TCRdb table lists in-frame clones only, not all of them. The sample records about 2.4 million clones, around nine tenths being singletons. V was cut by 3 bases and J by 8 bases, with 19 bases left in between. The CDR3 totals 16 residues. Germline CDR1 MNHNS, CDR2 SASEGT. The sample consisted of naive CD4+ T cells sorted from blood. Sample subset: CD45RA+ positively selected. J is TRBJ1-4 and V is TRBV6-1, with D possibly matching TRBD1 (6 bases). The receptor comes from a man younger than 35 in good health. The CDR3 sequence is CASSESMGYQGEKLFF. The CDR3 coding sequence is TGTGCCAGCAGTGAGTCAATGGGATACCAGGGGGAAAAACTGTTTTTT.